A selection of T cell receptor beta chains follows, all from one sample in a study of blood T cell repertoires in COVID-19. This table comes from immunoSEQ multiplex PCR, and its TCRdb copy is limited to in-frame clones, with some not included. The sample carries about 240,000 clones, around 83% recorded once. The sequencing input was peripheral blood. The source is a woman in her fifties or sixties with active or convalescent COVID-19. The CDR3 runs from the conserved cysteine through the conserved F or W. D genes are given only for firm matches. Expanded clones are given a class, and other clones once, few, many or no size at all.

>-|TRBJ1-6|-|TRBV19
CASSDQEYASPLHF
TGTGCCAGTAGTGACCAGGAATATGCTTCACCCCTCCACTTT
>TRBD1|TRBJ2-7|-|TRBV6-5
CASSYQTGGLLF
TGTGCCAGCAGTTACCAGACAGGGGGACTACTCTTC
>-|TRBJ1-5|-|TRBV29-1
CSANGGSNQPQHF
TGCAGCGCAAACGGGGGTAGCAATCAGCCCCAGCATTTT
>-|TRBJ1-1|few|TRBV29-1
CSVAEPYMNTEAFF
TGCAGCGTTGCTGAACCATACATGAACACTGAAGCTTTCTTT
>-|TRBJ1-6|-|TRBV9
CASSESGIPYNSPLHF
TGTGCCAGCAGCGAATCGGGGATCCCCTATAATTCACCCCTCCACTTT
>TRBD2|TRBJ2-5|-|TRBV6-5
CATQGGSSGGETQYF
TGTGCCACTCAGGGTGGCTCATCGGGGGGGGAGACCCAGTACTTC
>TRBD1|TRBJ2-7|-|TRBV11-2
CASSLVQGAWEQYF
TGTGCCAGCAGCTTAGTGCAGGGGGCGTGGGAGCAGTACTTC
>-|TRBJ2-1|-|TRBV18
CASSPEKNTGIFARASYNEQFF
TGTGCCAGCTCACCGGAAAAAAACACTGGTATCTTTGCGAGGGCCTCCTACAATGAGCAGTTCTTC
>-|TRBJ1-1|once|TRBV6-2/TRBV6-3
CASSLLLEVVTEAFF
TGTGCCAGCAGTCTCCTGCTTGAGGTAGTCACTGAAGCTTTCTTT
>TRBD1|TRBJ1-2|-|TRBV5-1
CASSTGQGTPFNYGYTF
TGCGCCAGCAGCACCGGACAGGGGACTCCCTTTAACTATGGCTACACCTTC
>TRBD1|TRBJ2-7|-|TRBV18
CASSAQGNGEQYF
TGTGCCAGCTCAGCACAGGGGAACGGCGAGCAGTACTTC
>-|TRBJ2-1|-|TRBV6-5
CASSYSGTNEQFF
TGTGCCAGCAGTTACTCTGGCACCAATGAGCAGTTCTTC
>TRBD1|TRBJ1-2|many|TRBV6-2/TRBV6-3
CASSPGTVYGYTF
TGTGCCAGCAGTCCCGGGACAGTCTATGGCTACACCTTC
>-|TRBJ1-3|once|TRBV6-5
CASSRGAGTGNTIYF
TGTGCCAGCAGTCGGGGGGCAGGAACCGGAAACACCATATATTTT
>TRBD2|TRBJ2-5|-|TRBV4-1
CASSRSGGLPEKKYF
TGCGCCAGCAGCCGGTCGGGGGGGCTCCCGGAGAAGAAGTACTTC
>TRBD2|TRBJ2-7|-|TRBV10-1
CVLIRGVKYF
TGCGTCCTGATTCGGGGGGTGAAGTACTTC
>TRBD2|TRBJ2-3|-|TRBV10-2
CASRDGTSGRDTQYF
TGCGCCAGCAGAGATGGGACTAGCGGAAGGGATACGCAGTATTTT
>-|TRBJ1-1|-|TRBV6-5
CASSSMRTEAFF
TGTGCCAGCAGTTCCATGAGGACTGAAGCTTTCTTT
>-|TRBJ1-2|-|TRBV19
CASSISGSSYGYTF
TGTGCCAGTAGTATCTCCGGGAGCAGCTATGGCTACACCTTC
>-|TRBJ2-1|-|TRBV9
CASSPHRVSYNEQFF
TGTGCCAGCAGCCCCCACAGGGTCTCCTACAATGAGCAGTTCTTC
>TRBD1|TRBJ2-5|-|TRBV9
CASSSRTGGAETQYF
TGTGCCAGCAGCTCGCGGACAGGGGGCGCGGAGACCCAGTACTTC
>TRBD1|TRBJ2-5|-|TRBV5-4
CASSPRDRGRGDQETQYF
TGTGCCAGCAGCCCTCGGGACAGGGGAAGGGGAGACCAAGAGACCCAGTACTTC
>TRBD1|TRBJ1-1|-|TRBV7-6
CASSFTGAATEAFF
TGTGCCAGCAGCTTTACAGGGGCGGCCACTGAAGCTTTCTTT
>-|TRBJ2-1|few|TRBV5-6
CASSLIGYGDNEQFF
TGTGCCAGCAGCTTGATTGGTTACGGAGACAATGAGCAGTTCTTC
>TRBD1|TRBJ2-7|-|TRBV25-1
CASSEWTGGEQYF
TGTGCCAGCAGTGAATGGACAGGGGGGGAGCAGTACTTC
>TRBD2|TRBJ2-3|-|TRBV7-8
CASSLGGLVQWTDTQYF
TGTGCCAGCAGCTTAGGGGGACTAGTTCAATGGACAGATACGCAGTATTTT
>-|TRBJ1-1|-|TRBV6-6
CASSRGFNTEAFF
TGTGCCAGCAGCAGGGGCTTTAACACTGAAGCTTTCTTT
>-|TRBJ1-1|few|TRBV19
CASSKDRGMNTEAFF
TGTGCCAGTAGTAAGGATAGGGGCATGAACACTGAAGCTTTCTTT
>-|TRBJ2-1|-|TRBV5-5
CASSLDTGTYNEQFF
TGTGCCAGCAGCTTGGACACGGGGACTTACAATGAGCAGTTCTTC
>TRBD1|TRBJ1-1|-|TRBV27
CASSAGQGMNTEAFF
TGTGCCAGCAGTGCGGGACAGGGGATGAACACTGAAGCTTTCTTT
>TRBD1|TRBJ2-7|-|TRBV4-1
CASRAGTGPPYEQYF
TGCGCCAGCAGGGCCGGGACAGGTCCCCCCTACGAGCAGTACTTC
>TRBD1|TRBJ1-1|-|TRBV6-2/TRBV6-3
CASSPDRGWVTEAFF
TGTGCCAGCAGCCCCGACAGGGGGTGGGTCACTGAAGCTTTCTTT
>-|TRBJ1-2|-|TRBV5-1
CASSLEGQTNYGYTF
TGCGCCAGCAGCTTGGAAGGACAGACAAACTATGGCTACACCTTC
>TRBD2|TRBJ2-1|-|TRBV29-1
CSASGSGVPEQFF
TGCAGCGCCTCAGGTAGCGGGGTACCCGAGCAGTTCTTC
>-|TRBJ2-7|-|TRBV7-8
CASSYSGYEQYF
TGTGCCAGCAGCTATTCCGGCTACGAGCAGTACTTC
>TRBD1|TRBJ1-2|-|TRBV30
CAWAQGAGGYTF
TGTGCCTGGGCACAGGGGGCCGGGGGCTACACCTTC
>-|TRBJ2-2|-|TRBV7-2
CASSLEGLDTGELFF
TGTGCCAGCAGCTTAGAGGGGCTGGACACCGGGGAGCTGTTTTTT
>-|TRBJ2-2|once|TRBV30
CAWSSSYANTGELFF
TGTGCCTGGAGTTCCAGTTACGCGAACACCGGGGAGCTGTTTTTT
>-|TRBJ1-2|-|TRBV25-1
CASSDPTGYGYTF
TGTGCCAGCAGTGATCCGACAGGCTATGGCTACACCTTC
>-|TRBJ1-2|few|TRBV5-1
CASSLGRGYGYTF
TGCGCCAGCAGCTTGGGCAGGGGCTATGGCTACACCTTC
>-|TRBJ1-5|-|TRBV16
CASSQLAQGRVRQPQHF
TGTGCCAGCAGCCAATTGGCCCAGGGCAGGGTCAGGCAGCCCCAGCATTTT
>-|TRBJ1-1|-|TRBV18
CASSPSQENIEAFF
TGTGCCAGCTCACCGTCCCAGGAAAACATCGAAGCTTTCTTT
>-|TRBJ1-5|-|TRBV11-2
CASSLGPSSNQPQHF
TGTGCCAGCAGCTTAGGTCCGTCTAGCAATCAGCCCCAGCATTTT
>-|TRBJ2-1|few|TRBV18
CASSPGAPANEQFF
TGTGCCAGCTCACCAGGGGCTCCGGCGAATGAGCAGTTCTTC
>TRBD1|TRBJ1-1|-|TRBV3-1/TRBV3-2
CASSQGAGTGVLGAFF
TGTGCCAGCAGCCAAGGTGCCGGGACAGGGGTCCTAGGGGCTTTCTTT
>-|TRBJ2-3|-|TRBV19
CASSIRVSTDTQYF
TGTGCCAGTAGTATACGTGTGTCCACAGATACGCAGTATTTT
>-|TRBJ1-1|few|TRBV12-3/TRBV12-4
CASKRGGTEAFF
TGTGCCAGCAAAAGAGGAGGCACTGAAGCTTTCTTT
>-|TRBJ1-2|-|TRBV19
CASIGQPNNYGYTF
TGTGCCAGTATAGGACAGCCAAATAACTATGGCTACACCTTC
>TRBD1|TRBJ1-2|once|TRBV6-5
CASSNLDRAADGYTF
TGTGCCAGCAGCAACCTGGACAGGGCTGCGGATGGCTACACCTTC
>TRBD1|TRBJ2-7|-|TRBV5-1
CASSHGRTGDYEQYF
TGCGCCAGCAGCCATGGTCGGACAGGGGACTACGAGCAGTACTTC
>-|TRBJ2-7|-|TRBV6-6
CASNRVRDEQYF
TGTGCCAGCAACAGGGTTCGGGACGAGCAGTACTTC
>TRBD1|TRBJ1-1|-|TRBV6-5
CASSYSGQGRTEAFF
TGTGCCAGCAGTTACTCGGGACAGGGAAGGACTGAAGCTTTCTTT
>-|TRBJ1-1|-|TRBV5-5
CASSLAVSNTEAFF
TGTGCCAGCAGCTTGGCGGTTTCGAACACTGAAGCTTTCTTT
>-|TRBJ1-1|-|TRBV27
CASSQTQIPGRTEAFF
TGTGCCAGCAGCCAAACCCAAATTCCAGGGAGGACTGAAGCTTTCTTT
>-|TRBJ1-1|-|TRBV4-3
CASSHLDRNTEAFF
TGCGCCAGCAGCCACCTGGACAGGAACACTGAAGCTTTCTTT